This T cell receptor (beta chain) was captured in a study of T cell responses to AZD1222 COVID-19 vaccine. Trimming shortened V by 0 bases and J by 7 bases, and 13 bases separated the two germline ends. CDR1 is SNHLY, CDR2 FYNNEI, per germline. CDR3 length equals 15 residues. Study-wide results and caveats: Clonal diversity was possibly underestimated, and white British individuals and females predominated among donors.

Generated by immunoSEQ multiplex PCR, the TCRdb table keeps only in-frame clones and is missing some. The sample lists approximately 150,000 clones; 94% were seen once. A remark on this clone: Its antigen is still unknown.

The V call is TRBV2, the J call TRBJ2-1, with a possible D match to TRBD2 (6 bases). The material was peripheral blood, obtained on day 0 of AZD1222 vaccination. The TCR comes from an adult in good health. In DNA form, the CDR3 reads TGTGCCAGCAGTGAAGCGCGGGTCAGCGGGAATGAGCAGTTCTTC. It yields the protein CASSEARVSGNEQFF.